This T cell receptor (beta chain) originates from a study of T cell clonality in common variable immunodeficiency. General observations from the study: CVID subjects shared fewer TCRbeta clones than healthy controls did. CVID patient heterogeneity limited repertoire-clinical complication correlations. CVID subjects had higher TCRbeta clonality than healthy controls, most marked in about a third.

At least ten counts were recorded for this clone. Antigen: not known. The CDR3 end falls 3 residues outside the read, so it is completed with the germline J gene. The method was immunoSEQ multiplex PCR; TCRdb's version includes in-frame clones alone and lacks a portion of them. The sample holds 60,000 to 75,000 clones, and no clone turns up only once. Most patients and controls had Caucasian heritage. Looked up from germline, CDR1 is SQVTM and CDR2 is ANQGSEA. The CDR3 runs to 13 residues. The V gene lost 0 bases and the J gene lost 4 bases, with 10 bases spanning the gap. The origin of this receptor is a person aged 18 to 70 in good health. What was sequenced was peripheral blood mononuclear cells. J is TRBJ2-7 and V is TRBV29-1, with D tentatively TRBD1 (6 bases). This CDR3 reads CSVEDGRGYEQYF. Partial CDR3 DNA: TGCAGCGTTGAAGATGGCAGGGGATACGAG.